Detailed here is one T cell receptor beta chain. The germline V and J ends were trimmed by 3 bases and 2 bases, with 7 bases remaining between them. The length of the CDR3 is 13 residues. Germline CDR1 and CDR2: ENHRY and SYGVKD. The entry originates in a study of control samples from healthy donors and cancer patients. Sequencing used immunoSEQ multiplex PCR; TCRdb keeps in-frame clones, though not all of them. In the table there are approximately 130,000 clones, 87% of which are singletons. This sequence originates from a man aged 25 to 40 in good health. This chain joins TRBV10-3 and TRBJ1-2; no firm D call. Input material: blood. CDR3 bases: TGTGCCATCAGTGAAGGCTCAAACTATGGCTACACCTTC. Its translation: CAISEGSNYGYTF.